The clone carrying this T cell receptor beta chain was seen a handful of times. In the authors' workflow: Researchers report that nucleated cell counts were estimated from reference gene primer amplification. TCRdb's table, derived via immunoSEQ multiplex PCR, lists solely in-frame clones and lacks some. V, J and clone size were drawn from that table, and D and trimming were deduced from the DNA. The table lists 100,000 to 150,000 clones, about 90% of them singletons, with around 2% in the top ten. This sample was taken from a study of blood T cell repertoires in COVID-19. Study at large: PBMCs, B-cell-depleted T cells, or T cells were the source of the cDNA or gDNA that made up the material.

The sequenced material came from peripheral blood. The origin of this receptor is a man aged 45-60 years with COVID-19, enrolled during active disease.

CDR3 bases: TGCGCCAGCAGCCAGTTCGGGACTCCGTCCCACAATGAGCAGTTCTTC. This codes for CASSQFGTPSHNEQFF. The J gene is TRBJ2-1, the V gene TRBV4-1; D is perhaps TRBD2 (6 bases). The CDR3 runs to 16 residues. The V gene lost 3 bases and the J gene lost 5 bases, with 17 bases spanning the gap. Germline CDR1 is MGHRA and CDR2 is YSYEKL.